The 26 T cell receptor beta chains presented below share a single source sample, sequenced in a study of T-cell reconstitution after alpha-beta-depleted transplantation in children. Unique molecular identifiers were built into the TCRbeta library. One entry per CDR3 protein results from TCRdb running MiXCR on the PCR reads. The top ten clones hold roughly a tenth of a sample with fewer than 150,000 distinct CDR3 sequences, about 23% of them seen once. This sample comprised PBMCs, mostly from graft donor cells, obtained 180 days after TCRalphabeta/CD19-depleted stem cell transplant. The source is a male patient under 10 years old who had a stem cell transplant for chronic granulomatous disease, so the T cells may come from the graft donor.

The chain links TRBV7-2 to TRBJ2-3; D gene ambiguous. The germline V gene encodes CDR1 SGHTA and CDR2 FQGNSA. V lost 3 bases and J 4 bases, leaving 17 bases between the germline ends. The CDR3 covers 16 residues. CDR3 DNA sequence: TGTGCCAGCAGCTTGGTGCCAGCGTCTCTTTCAGATACGCAGTATTTT. Translated, it gives CASSLVPASLSDTQYF.

This clonotype has a count of ten or more. The rearrangement links TRBV20-1 to TRBJ2-2; no clear D. The CDR3 has 13 residues. V gave up 2 bases and J gave up 6 bases, with 10 bases separating them. From germline, CDR1 is DFQATT and CDR2 SNEGSKA (reference sequence). The CDR3 sequence is CSARFRAAGELFF. The CDR3 DNA sequence: TGCAGTGCTAGATTTAGGGCGGCCGGGGAGCTGTTTTTT.

This clonotype was observed many times. This chain joins TRBV20-1 and TRBJ2-3, with 13 bases matching TRBD2. This CDR3 spans 15 amino acids. In germline, CDR1 is DFQATT, CDR2 SNEGSKA (reference sequence). V dropped 3 bases and J dropped 3; count of bases not matched to a gene: 3. CDR3 region: CSARGTSGKTDTQYF. DNA for the CDR3: TGCAGTGCTAGGGGGACTAGCGGGAAAACAGATACGCAGTATTTT.

This rearrangement joins TRBV3-1 to TRBJ2-5, with no clear D. The germline V and J ends were trimmed by 0 bases and 2 bases, with 7 bases remaining between them. This CDR3 is 14 amino acids long. Germline values: CDR1 LGHDT, CDR2 YNNKEL (reference sequence). CDR3 sequence reads: CASSQEYLQETQYF. In nucleotides, the CDR3 is TGTGCCAGCAGCCAAGAATACCTGCAAGAGACCCAGTACTTC.

This chain connects TRBV28 to TRBJ1-1; D is ambiguous. The CDR3 totals 17 residues. Germline CDR1 reads MDHEN; CDR2 reads SYDVKM. V shed 10 bases and J shed 0 bases, with 24 bases lying between them. The CDR3 sequence: CAMAPGLSTPMNTEAFF. The CDR3 DNA reads TGTGCCATGGCCCCTGGATTATCCACGCCTATGAACACTGAAGCTTTCTTT.

The chain uses TRBV9 and TRBJ2-1, with D maybe TRBD2 (6 bases). The CDR3 loop spans 15 amino acids. The ends were cut back, 2 bases at V and 7 bases at J, with 16 bases in the middle. Per germline, CDR1 SGDLS and CDR2 YYNGEE. The CDR3 loop reads CASSVTWTRGNEQFF. In DNA, the CDR3 is TGTGCCAGCAGCGTCACATGGACACGGGGGAATGAGCAGTTCTTC.

This clonotype showed up many times. The rearrangement uses TRBV5-1 and TRBJ2-1; maybe TRBD2 (6 bases). V was clipped by 3 bases and J by 3 bases, with 10 bases between them. Germline values: CDR1 SGHRS, CDR2 YFSETQ. This CDR3 spans 14 amino acids. CDR3 amino acids: CASSSGLIYNEQFF. Here the CDR3 DNA reads TGCGCCAGCAGCTCTGGACTAATCTACAATGAGCAGTTCTTC.

At least ten counts were recorded for this clonotype. This chain links TRBV19 with TRBJ2-1, with 11 bases aligning to TRBD2. With 3 bases clipped from V and 3 bases from J, the junction kept 1 base outside the gene matches. CDR1 LNHDA and CDR2 SQIVND come from the germline V gene (reference sequence). The length of the CDR3 is 15 residues. CDR3 amino acids: CASSIGTSGYNEQFF. CDR3 DNA: TGTGCCAGTAGTATTGGGACTAGCGGCTACAATGAGCAGTTCTTC. The entire variable domain, with the rest obtained from reference TRBV19 and TRBJ2-1, is as follows: DGGITQSPKYLFRKEGQNVTLSCEQNLNHDAMYWYRQDPGQGLRLIYYSQIVNDFQKGDIAEGYSVSREKKESFPLTVTSAQKNPTAFYLCASSIGTSGYNEQFFGPGTRLTVL.

This clonotype was seen at least ten times. This sequence joins TRBV11-2 and TRBJ2-6; D remains ambiguous. Per germline, CDR1 SGHAT and CDR2 FQNNGV. Trimming took 5 bases from V and 2 from J, leaving 13 bases between them. The CDR3 has 16 amino acids. The CDR3 protein is CASSPGVEAGANVLTF. CDR3 DNA sequence: TGTGCCAGCAGCCCAGGTGTGGAAGCTGGGGCCAACGTCCTGACTTTC.

The gene calls are TRBV4-3 and TRBJ2-7, with 13 bases identical to TRBD2. The V gene end was trimmed by 1 base and the J gene end by 1 base; junction bases not matched to a gene: 4. The CDR3 has 17 amino acids. Per germline, CDR1 LGHNA and CDR2 YSLEER. CDR3 nucleotide sequence: TGCGCCAGCAGCCAAGGGACTAGCGGGAGAGGATCCTACGAGCAGTACTTC. Its protein is CASSQGTSGRGSYEQYF.

In its sample, this clonotype was seen many times. The chain is built from TRBV20-1 and TRBJ1-6; tentative D call: TRBD1 (5 bases). The ends were cut back, 5 bases at V and 5 bases at J, with 13 bases in the middle. Germline CDR1 is DFQATT and CDR2 is SNEGSKA (reference sequence). This CDR3 has 14 residues. The CDR3 DNA sequence: TGCAGTGCTCTTCAGACAGAGAATAATTCACCCCTCCACTTT. Amino acids: CSALQTENNSPLHF.

The chain joins TRBV20-1 to TRBJ2-1, with 8 bases matching TRBD2. The ends lost 1 base at V and 4 bases at J; junction bases unmatched: 9. Germline V gives CDR1 DFQATT, CDR2 SNEGSKA (reference sequence). The CDR3 runs 16 residues. DNA for the CDR3: TGCAGTGCTAGAGGGGTTAGCGGGAAAAAATACAATGAGCAGTTCTTC. Encoded protein: CSARGVSGKKYNEQFF.

The chain combines TRBV5-6 with TRBJ2-7; TRBD2 is a possible D gene (6 bases). The germline gives CDR1 SGHDT, CDR2 YYEEEE. The germline V and J ends were trimmed by 1 base and 0 bases, with 11 bases remaining between them. The CDR3 runs to 15 residues. The CDR3 bases are TGTGCCAGCAGCTTGCTAGCGCCCAGCTCCTACGAGCAGTACTTC. Translation gives CASSLLAPSSYEQYF.

The rearrangement links TRBV7-2 to TRBJ2-3; TRBD2 matches at 7 bases. This CDR3 contains 14 residues. The V gene's germline CDR1 is SGHTA and CDR2 FQGNSA. Unmatched junction bases numbered 8, after V lost 8 bases and J lost 3 bases. The CDR3: CASVGGIRTDTQYF. DNA for the CDR3: TGTGCCAGCGTGGGAGGGATAAGGACAGATACGCAGTATTTT.

This clonotype was picked up many times. This rearrangement joins TRBV20-1 to TRBJ2-7; D remains unclear. This CDR3 is built from 11 residues. Trimming left V 3 bases short and J 3 bases short, with 6 bases between. Germline lookup yields CDR1 DFQATT and CDR2 SNEGSKA (reference sequence). CDR3 coding DNA: TGCAGTGCTAGGAACAGCTACGAGCAGTACTTC. Protein sequence: CSARNSYEQYF.

This chain uses TRBV7-8 with TRBJ2-1; D is undetermined. The CDR3 extends over 12 amino acids. Germline values: CDR1 SGHVS, CDR2 FQNEAQ. V was cut by 5 bases and J by 12 bases, with 14 bases left in between. This CDR3 reads CASSNQTPRQFF. DNA of the CDR3: TGTGCCAGCAGCAACCAGACTCCTCGGCAGTTCTTC.

There are a few counts of this clonotype. The chain recombines TRBV29-1 with TRBJ2-2; D is ambiguous. The CDR3 is 13 amino acids. The ends were cut back, 1 base at V and 0 bases at J, with 3 bases in the middle. The germline CDR1 and CDR2 sequences are SQVTM and ANQGSEA. The CDR3: CSVEAANTGELFF. The CDR3 DNA is TGCAGCGTTGAAGCGGCGAACACCGGGGAGCTGTTTTTT.

This clonotype turned up a few times. The gene calls are TRBV20-1 and TRBJ2-5; 10 bases map to TRBD2. Trimming cost V 6 bases and J 1 base; bases outside gene matches: 5. CDR1 and CDR2 from the germline V gene are DFQATT and SNEGSKA (reference sequence). The CDR3 contains 14 residues. The CDR3 reads CSAYLAGVQETQYF. CDR3 nucleotide sequence: TGCAGTGCGTATCTAGCGGGGGTCCAAGAGACCCAGTACTTC.

This clonotype was observed once. The J gene is TRBJ1-2, the V gene TRBV11-2, with no clear D. This CDR3 comprises 12 residues. Germline-derived CDR1 and CDR2 are SGHAT and FQNNGV. Deletions cut 3 bases from V and 3 bases from J, with 5 bases between. Here the CDR3 DNA reads TGTGCCAGCAGCTTGAATCACTATGGCTACACCTTC. Translating it yields CASSLNHYGYTF.

The chain couples TRBV5-1 to TRBJ2-7; 13 nucleotides agree with TRBD2. The CDR3 totals 17 residues. With V trimmed by 4 bases and J by 3 bases, 10 bases remained unmatched. Germline V gene lookup returns CDR1 SGHRS and CDR2 YFSETQ. The CDR3 sequence is CASSPGLAGAKSYEQYF. The CDR3 DNA follows: TGCGCCAGCAGCCCAGGACTAGCGGGAGCCAAAAGCTACGAGCAGTACTTC.

The table lists this clonotype with a few counts. This chain uses TRBV12-3 or TRBV12-4 with TRBJ2-1; 7 positions match TRBD2. This CDR3 is 13 amino acids long. V was pared by 7 bases and J by 9 bases, with 9 bases of the junction left unmatched. This CDR3 reads CASTSAQRGEQFF. CDR3 nucleotide sequence: TGTGCCAGCACCTCGGCCCAGCGGGGTGAGCAGTTCTTC.

This clonotype was counted ten times or more. The rearrangement joins TRBV7-9 to TRBJ2-7; no reliable D call. The CDR3 is 16 residues long. The V end lost 2 bases, the J end lost 4 bases, and 18 bases lay between the germline ends. Germline CDR1 and CDR2: SEHNR and FQNEAQ (reference sequence). The CDR3 region has the DNA TGTGCCAGCAGCTTAAGCTCTGGGCCAAGGTTTTACGAGCAGTACTTC. Its protein product is CASSLSSGPRFYEQYF.

This clonotype came up a few times. This sequence joins TRBV12-3 or TRBV12-4 and TRBJ2-2, with 11 positions matching TRBD2. The CDR3 runs 15 residues. J was trimmed by 0 bases and V by 6 bases; bases with no gene match: 0. The CDR3 nucleotides are TGTGCCAGCAGGGGACTAGCGGCGAACACCGGGGAGCTGTTTTTT. Amino acids: CASRGLAANTGELFF.

Ten or more counts support this clonotype. The rearrangement joins TRBV20-1 to TRBJ1-5; D call uncertain. The CDR3 extends over 14 amino acids. Looked up from germline, CDR1 is DFQATT and CDR2 is SNEGSKA (reference sequence). V lost 1 base, J lost 3 bases, and 10 bases lay in between. The CDR3 is CSARATIDNQPQHF. The CDR3 DNA reads as TGCAGTGCTAGAGCTACAATAGACAATCAGCCCCAGCATTTT.

Many counts were recorded for this clonotype. The rearrangement uses TRBV29-1 and TRBJ1-3; D call uncertain. The V end was cut by 1 base, the J end by 1 base, with 5 bases between. Germline CDR1 SQVTM, CDR2 ANQGSEA. CDR3 length: 13 residues. CDR3 bases: TGCAGCGTTGAAGTGGGATCTGGAAACACCATATATTTT. It translates to CSVEVGSGNTIYF.

CDR3 amino acids: CASSPGTANYEQYF. The DNA of the CDR3 is TGTGCCAGCAGTCCAGGGACAGCGAACTACGAGCAGTACTTC. The chain couples TRBV12-3 or TRBV12-4 to TRBJ2-7; 7 bases line up with TRBD1. The junction had 7 bases not matched to a gene; V was cut back by 5 bases and J by 3 bases. This CDR3 comprises 14 residues.